This is a list of T cell receptor beta chains from one sample in a study of identical twins. A single record per CDR3 protein comes from TCRdb applying MiXCR to the 5' RACE reads. The sample holds about 250,000 distinct CDR3 sequences, approximately 8% seen once. The sample was also linked to a second study, of yellow fever vaccine responses in identical twins.

Sequencing was done on a sample of CD8+ T cells sorted from blood. Receptors originate from a woman aged 18 to 35 in good health. Each CDR3 is given with its conserved first and last residue. Each record gives: J gene, V gene, clone size, D gene, CDR3 protein, CDR3 DNA. A D gene is named only where the DNA matches it firmly. Clone size, where shown, is once, few, many, or a class for clones that have expanded.

J: TRBJ1-2
V: TRBV6-1
size: many
D: TRBD1
CDR3: CASSPGTGNGYTF
DNA: TGTGCCAGCAGCCCCGGGACAGGGAATGGCTACACCTTC

J: TRBJ2-5
V: TRBV20-1
size: few
D: TRBD2
CDR3: CSARGLGLAGEETQYF
DNA: TGCAGTGCTAGAGGACTAGGACTAGCGGGAGAAGAGACCCAGTACTTC

J: TRBJ2-7
V: TRBV6-1
size: few
D: TRBD1
CDR3: CASSPQGTESYEQYF
DNA: TGTGCCAGCAGTCCGCAAGGGACAGAATCCTACGAGCAGTACTTC

J: TRBJ2-5
V: TRBV27
size: few
D: .
CDR3: CASSPLNQETQYF
DNA: TGTGCCAGCAGTCCCCTAAACCAAGAGACCCAGTACTTC

J: TRBJ2-3
V: TRBV27
size: .
D: .
CDR3: CASSLEGANTDTQYF
DNA: TGTGCCAGCAGTTTAGAAGGGGCTAACACAGATACGCAGTATTTT

J: TRBJ2-2
V: TRBV4-1
size: many
D: .
CDR3: CASSQARGSAGELFF
DNA: TGCGCCAGCAGCCAAGCCCGTGGAAGCGCCGGGGAGCTGTTTTTT

J: TRBJ2-2
V: TRBV7-8
size: .
D: TRBD2
CDR3: CASSINSGRAYTGELFF
DNA: TGTGCCAGCAGCATAAATAGCGGGAGGGCCTACACCGGGGAGCTGTTTTTT

J: TRBJ2-5
V: TRBV7-9
size: few
D: TRBD1
CDR3: CASSARQGAGETQYF
DNA: TGTGCCAGCAGCGCCCGACAGGGGGCAGGAGAGACCCAGTACTTC

J: TRBJ2-2
V: TRBV6-2/TRBV6-3
size: .
D: .
CDR3: CASTYRFTHTGELFF
DNA: TGTGCCAGCACCTACCGGTTCACCCACACCGGGGAGCTGTTTTTT

J: TRBJ2-3
V: TRBV28
size: many
D: TRBD1
CDR3: CASSPDRVTDTQYF
DNA: TGTGCCAGCAGTCCGGACAGGGTGACAGATACGCAGTATTTT

J: TRBJ2-5
V: TRBV7-9
size: .
D: TRBD1
CDR3: CASSLAQGARKTQYF
DNA: TGTGCCAGCAGCTTAGCGCAGGGGGCGCGGAAGACCCAGTACTTC

J: TRBJ1-2
V: TRBV7-9
size: many
D: .
CDR3: CASSSGHLMHGYTF
DNA: TGTGCCAGCAGCTCGGGACACCTGATGCATGGCTACACCTTC

J: TRBJ1-2
V: TRBV5-5
size: .
D: .
CDR3: CASSLVGVDGYTF
DNA: TGTGCCAGCAGCTTGGTAGGGGTTGATGGCTACACCTTC

J: TRBJ1-2
V: TRBV28
size: few
D: TRBD1
CDR3: CASRPPGGRGYTF
DNA: TGTGCCAGCAGACCCCCAGGGGGGAGGGGCTACACCTTC

J: TRBJ2-5
V: TRBV19
size: few
D: .
CDR3: CASSIVGRLETQYF
DNA: TGTGCCAGTAGTATAGTGGGACGATTGGAGACCCAGTACTTC

J: TRBJ2-1
V: TRBV20-1
size: many
D: TRBD2
CDR3: CSARDSNGRASDEQFF
DNA: TGCAGTGCTAGAGATAGTAACGGGAGGGCCTCGGATGAGCAGTTCTTC

J: TRBJ1-1
V: TRBV7-9
size: .
D: .
CDR3: CASSPKTGRNTEAFF
DNA: TGTGCCAGCAGCCCAAAGACAGGTCGTAACACTGAAGCTTTCTTT

J: TRBJ2-1
V: TRBV4-1
size: .
D: TRBD2
CDR3: CASSQDQRGGYGEQFF
DNA: TGCGCCAGCAGCCAAGACCAGCGGGGGGGCTACGGTGAGCAGTTCTTC

J: TRBJ1-4
V: TRBV12-3/TRBV12-4
size: few
D: TRBD1
CDR3: CASSTDRGEKLFF
DNA: TGTGCCAGCAGCACCGACAGGGGGGAAAAACTGTTTTTT

J: TRBJ1-2
V: TRBV20-1
size: many
D: .
CDR3: CSASANYGYTF
DNA: TGCAGTGCTTCAGCTAACTATGGCTACACCTTC

J: TRBJ1-5
V: TRBV12-3/TRBV12-4
size: few
D: .
CDR3: CASSTLNEGNQPQHF
DNA: TGTGCCAGCAGTACCTTAAACGAGGGCAATCAGCCCCAGCATTTT

J: TRBJ1-5
V: TRBV7-8
size: few
D: TRBD1
CDR3: CASSLDRGSDSNQPQHF
DNA: TGTGCCAGCAGCTTAGACAGGGGCTCCGATAGCAATCAGCCCCAGCATTTT

J: TRBJ2-2
V: TRBV4-2
size: few
D: .
CDR3: CASLSFSGELFF
DNA: TGTGCCAGCTTATCTTTTTCCGGGGAGCTGTTTTTT

J: TRBJ2-1
V: TRBV27
size: .
D: TRBD2
CDR3: CASTDGTSGTNEQFF
DNA: TGTGCCAGCACCGATGGGACTAGCGGGACCAATGAGCAGTTCTTC

J: TRBJ2-7
V: TRBV29-1
size: few
D: TRBD2
CDR3: CSVATSGSLYEQYF
DNA: TGCAGCGTGGCGACTAGCGGGAGCTTATACGAGCAGTACTTC

J: TRBJ1-2
V: TRBV27
size: few
D: .
CDR3: CASGVGGFRGYTF
DNA: TGTGCCAGTGGTGTAGGGGGGTTTCGAGGCTACACCTTC

J: TRBJ2-1
V: TRBV7-9
size: many
D: TRBD1
CDR3: CASSYPGQGSYNEQFF
DNA: TGTGCCAGCAGCTACCCGGGACAGGGCTCCTACAATGAGCAGTTCTTC

J: TRBJ1-2
V: TRBV7-6
size: few
D: TRBD1
CDR3: CASSLTWTGDFDYGYTF
DNA: TGTGCCAGCAGCTTAACCTGGACAGGGGATTTCGACTATGGCTACACCTTC

J: TRBJ2-5
V: TRBV13
size: many
D: .
CDR3: CASSLVGRETQYF
DNA: TGTGCCAGCAGCTTAGTCGGGAGAGAGACCCAGTACTTC

J: TRBJ2-1
V: TRBV19
size: many
D: .
CDR3: CASSIGGFWEYNEQFF
DNA: TGTGCCAGTAGTATCGGGGGTTTTTGGGAATACAATGAGCAGTTCTTC

J: TRBJ2-5
V: TRBV9
size: many
D: .
CDR3: CASSVAGGIQETQYF
DNA: TGTGCCAGCAGCGTAGCAGGGGGGATACAAGAGACCCAGTACTTC

J: TRBJ1-2
V: TRBV12-3/TRBV12-4
size: few
D: .
CDR3: CASTLPGEKNYGYTF
DNA: TGTGCCAGCACTCTCCCGGGAGAGAAGAACTATGGCTACACCTTC

J: TRBJ2-3
V: TRBV7-2
size: many
D: TRBD1
CDR3: CASSSPRQGVHTQYF
DNA: TGTGCCAGCAGCTCGCCCCGTCAGGGGGTCCATACGCAGTATTTT

J: TRBJ2-7
V: TRBV14
size: .
D: .
CDR3: CASSQGRQSYEQYF
DNA: TGTGCCAGCAGCCAAGGCCGACAGTCCTACGAGCAGTACTTC

J: TRBJ2-2
V: TRBV9
size: few
D: .
CDR3: CASSTTPQEANTGELFF
DNA: TGTGCCAGCAGCACGACCCCCCAGGAGGCGAACACCGGGGAGCTGTTTTTT